This entry lists 3 T cell receptor beta chains sequenced from one sample in a study of post-analysis software for immune sequencing data. General study points: Roughly 5 TRBV segments, TRBV5-6, TRBV5-1 and TRBV20-1 among them, were found more frequent in patients than controls.

Antigens for these TCRs are unknown. Unique molecular identifiers were present in the TCR beta cDNA libraries. TCRdb reprocessed the PCR reads via MiXCR and lists one record per CDR3 protein. The sample shows 180,000 or so distinct CDR3 sequences, roughly 28% of them seen only once. The sample comprised blood. These receptors all stem from a girl aged 2 to 17 with multiple sclerosis.

This clonotype was seen a few times. The chain recombines TRBV30 with TRBJ2-2; D gene unclear. The germline gives CDR1 GTSNPN, CDR2 SVGIG (reference sequence). This CDR3 comprises 12 residues. The V end was cut by 2 bases, the J end by 6 bases, with 7 bases between. The CDR3 bases are TGTGCCTGGAGTCCCTATCCCGGGGAGCTGTTTTTT. Translating gives CAWSPYPGELFF.

This clonotype was seen at least ten times. V gene TRBV5-1 combines with J gene TRBJ1-2; no clear D gene. The length of the CDR3 is 13 residues. With 3 bases removed from V and 1 base from J, the gap between germline ends came to 7 bases. Per the germline V gene, CDR1 is SGHRS and CDR2 is YFSETQ. CDR3 coding DNA: TGCGCCAGCAGCTCGGACGTTAACTATGGCTACACCTTC. Translation gives CASSSDVNYGYTF.

This clonotype was detected ten times or more. The chain employs TRBV7-9 and TRBJ2-3, with a weak D call TRBD2 (5 bases). Germline V gene sequence: CDR1 SEHNR, CDR2 FQNEAQ (reference sequence). The CDR3 sequence is 16 residues long. V lost 4 bases and J 0 bases, leaving 14 bases between the germline ends. The CDR3 loop is CASSYSSAGSTDTQYF. The CDR3 DNA sequence: TGTGCCAGCAGCTATAGTAGCGCTGGGAGCACAGATACGCAGTATTTT.